Listed here are 17 T cell receptor beta chains from one sample, sequenced in a study of cytomegalovirus exposure and HLA in healthy donors. PCR amplification relied on 60 Vbeta primers (plus 13 Jbeta primers). Profiling relied on immunoSEQ multiplex PCR, and the TCRdb table lists in-frame clones only, not all of them. The table shows around 150,000 clones, with approximately 76% occurring only once. What was sequenced was PBMCs. Receptor source: a man in his sixties in good health and CMV-seronegative.

For the CDR3, the DNA is TGCGCCAGCAGTGAGTCGGGGGGCCTAGCGGGGGGGCGCTGGCAGTTCTTC. As protein: CASSESGGLAGGRWQFF. The V gene is TRBV10-1, the J gene TRBJ2-1, with TRBD2 matching 12 bases. Trimming at V came to 0 bases and at J to 12 bases, leaving 12 bases not matched to a gene. CDR3 length: 17 amino acids. Germline lookup yields CDR1 WNHNN and CDR2 SYGVQD (reference sequence).

The sample holds a few counts of this clone. V is TRBV11-2 and J is TRBJ2-1; 13 bases match TRBD2. This CDR3 comprises 16 residues. The germline gives CDR1 SGHAT, CDR2 FQNNGV. V lost 5 bases to trimming and J lost 9 bases; unmatched junction nucleotides: 10. CDR3 nucleotide sequence: TGTGCCAGCAGCCGTTTGACTAGCGGGAGGTTTACTGAGCAGTTCTTC. Translated: CASSRLTSGRFTEQFF.

The V gene is TRBV6-1, the J gene TRBJ2-5; 10 positions agree with TRBD2. Germline loops: CDR1 MNHNS, CDR2 SASEGT. V was clipped by 4 bases and J by 1 base; unmatched bases: 6. The CDR3 sequence is 16 residues long. The CDR3 loop is CASSVAAGGPQETQYF. CDR3 DNA: TGTGCCAGCAGTGTTGCAGCGGGGGGGCCCCAAGAGACCCAGTACTTC.

The chain couples TRBV11-2 to TRBJ2-5; D is possibly TRBD1 (6 bases). CDR1 is SGHAT, CDR2 FQNNGV, per germline. V dropped 5 bases and J dropped 1 base, with 11 bases sitting between them. The CDR3 spans 14 residues. CDR3 bases: TGTGCCAGCAGCGAACAGGGACCCCAAGAGACCCAGTACTTC. This codes for CASSEQGPQETQYF.

The chain employs TRBV10-2 and TRBJ2-1; possibly TRBD2 for D (6 bases). CDR1 is WSHSY, CDR2 SAAADI, per germline. Trimming cost V 8 bases and J 14 bases, with 16 bases left between them. The CDR3 runs 11 residues. The DNA for the CDR3 is TGCGCCAGCGGGGACCAAAGGAGGGAGTTCTTC. Amino acids: CASGDQRREFF.

The genes are TRBV19 and TRBJ2-7, with 8 bases fitting TRBD1. With 0 bases clipped from V and 9 bases from J, the junction kept 4 bases outside the gene matches. The CDR3 totals 13 residues. CDR1 and CDR2 (germline): LNHDA, SQIVND (reference sequence). This CDR3 is CASSIDGQGAQYF. In nucleotides, the CDR3 is TGTGCCAGTAGTATAGATGGACAGGGTGCGCAGTACTTC.

The chain uses TRBV5-8 and TRBJ2-1; tentative D call: TRBD2 (6 bases). This CDR3 is 16 amino acids long. Between the trimmed V and J ends, which lost 0 bases and 4 bases, there was a span of 14 bases. Germline V lookup: CDR1 SGHTS, CDR2 YDEGEE. CDR3 protein: CASSLGGDDTYNEQFF. The CDR3 DNA is TGTGCCAGCAGCTTGGGGGGGGACGATACATACAATGAGCAGTTCTTC.

The V and J genes are TRBV15 and TRBJ2-2; 11 bases match TRBD1. This CDR3 region has 16 residues. Looked up from germline, CDR1 is LNHNV and CDR2 is YYDKDF (reference sequence). Trimming took 3 bases from V and 5 from J; bases not matched to a gene: 5. The CDR3 loop reads CATSSLDRGLTGELFF. CDR3 bases: TGTGCCACCAGCAGTTTGGACAGGGGGCTTACCGGGGAGCTGTTTTTT.

The J gene is TRBJ2-5, the V gene TRBV2, with D possibly TRBD2 on 6 matching bases. CDR1 is SNHLY and CDR2 is FYNNEI in the germline V gene. V lost 10 bases to trimming and J lost 0 bases, with 12 bases between them. This CDR3 region has 13 residues. The CDR3 protein is CATSGGYQETQYF. The CDR3 nucleotides read TGTGCCACCTCAGGAGGGTACCAAGAGACCCAGTACTTC.

This clone came up a few times. The same CDR3 can be traced to other DNA sequences in this sample. The chain couples TRBV6-5 to TRBJ1-2; D is unresolved. CDR3 length: 12 amino acids. V lost 6 bases to trimming and J lost 4 bases, with 9 bases between them. Germline values: CDR1 MNHEY, CDR2 SVGAGI. DNA for the CDR3: TGTGCCAGCAGGGAGGGAGGCTATGGCTACACCTTC. Translated, it gives CASREGGYGYTF.

This clone was counted between two and nine times. V and J are TRBV7-2 and TRBJ2-5, with a possible D match to TRBD2 (6 bases). The CDR3 is made up of 15 amino acids. Germline values: CDR1 SGHTA, CDR2 FQGNSA. Trimming left V 3 bases short and J 4 bases short, with 15 bases between. The CDR3 loop is CASSFPVGGRETQYF. CDR3 nucleotide sequence: TGTGCCAGCAGCTTCCCCGTCGGGGGAAGAGAGACCCAGTACTTC. Full variable domain (outside the CDR3, taken from reference TRBV7-2 and TRBJ2-5): GAGVSQSPSNKVTEKGKDVELRCDPISGHTALYWYRQSLGQGLEFLIYFQGNSAPDKSGLPSDRFSAERTGGSVSTLTIQRTQQEDSAVYLCASSFPVGGRETQYFGPGTRLLVL.

On this clone itself: Mismatch with germline at one junction end may stem from a read error. The V call is TRBV7-9, the J call TRBJ2-1, with D maybe TRBD2 (5 bases). CDR3 length equals 17 residues. CDR1 and CDR2 from the germline V gene are SEHNR and FQNEAQ (reference sequence). The CDR3, as DNA: TGTTCCAGCAGCTTAGGTGCTCTAGCCATAACCTACAATGAGCAGTTCTTC. It encodes CSSSLGALAITYNEQFF.

This clone was detected a few times. The CDR3 DNA reads TGCGCCAGCAGCCCGACCCGACAGCTCATCGAGCAGTACTTC. This codes for CASSPTRQLIEQYF. The chain is built from TRBV5-1 and TRBJ2-7, with a weak D call TRBD1 (5 bases). The CDR3 extends over 14 amino acids. Per germline, CDR1 SGHRS and CDR2 YFSETQ. V lost 4 bases to trimming and J lost 6 bases, with 17 bases between them.

J is TRBJ2-1 and V is TRBV19; 8 bases agree with TRBD1. V shed 6 bases and J 16 bases; nucleotides not matched to a gene: 11. The CDR3 has 12 amino acids. Germline lookup yields CDR1 LNHDA and CDR2 SQIVND (reference sequence). CDR3 in DNA: TGTGCCAGTAGGTTCGGACAGGGAAAAGAATTCTTC. Translated: CASRFGQGKEFF.

CDR3 in DNA: TGCAGCGTGACAGGGGTGAACACTGAAGCTTTCTTT. This gives the protein CSVTGVNTEAFF. The chain joins TRBV29-1 to TRBJ1-1; the match to TRBD1 covers 8 bases. Germline V lookup: CDR1 SQVTM, CDR2 ANQGSEA. The V and J ends lost 6 bases and 0 bases, in that order; junction bases with no gene match: 0. CDR3 length: 12 residues.

This clone was recorded once. The gene calls are TRBV19 and TRBJ2-5; TRBD2 is a possible D gene (6 bases). The CDR3 is made up of 14 amino acids. The germline V gene has CDR1 LNHDA and CDR2 SQIVND (reference sequence). V was pared by 5 bases and J by 2 bases, with 12 bases between. The CDR3 loop is CASSLGTQQETQYF. CDR3 coding DNA: TGTGCCAGTAGTCTCGGGACTCAGCAAGAGACCCAGTACTTC.

This clone was recorded only once. The chain is built from TRBV7-9 and TRBJ2-5; 10 bases line up with TRBD2. Germline trimming cut 7 bases from V and 2 bases from J; bases unmatched to any gene: 7. There are 15 residues in the CDR3. In germline, CDR1 is SEHNR, CDR2 FQNEAQ (reference sequence). The CDR3 bases are TGTGCCAGCAACTTGGGACTAGCGTTGCAAGAGACCCAGTACTTC. Amino acids: CASNLGLALQETQYF.